This T cell receptor (beta chain) was captured by sequencing in a study of technical replicates of blood from a few donors (dated by TCRdb to about 2017). Concerning this clone itself: It has no known antigen specificity. No clone much larger than this one lies a single base away; base qualities are absent.

From cysteine to phenylalanine, the CDR3 is 17 amino acids long. This entry keeps only the CDR3 DNA: 51 bases, framed from base 1. The germline V and J ends show losses of 1 base and 5 bases respectively, and no gene match explains 15 bases of the junction. Taken from the germline V gene, the CDR1 and CDR2 loops are SQVTM and ANQGSEA. Preparation of the library involved the immunoSEQ multiplex PCR assay. Held by TCRdb, this immuneACCESS table contains in-frame sequences only and omits some clones. Under half of the omission traces to an unresolved V gene where checked; the cause of the rest is unknown. This sample holds about 73,000 clones; approximately 93% were observed only once. The biggest ten clones account for about 0.25% of the sample.

The sequence was collected from a human donor in good health. Material for sequencing was T cells isolated from PBMCs. Recombination joined TRBV29-1 with TRBJ1-1; 8 bases in the junction line up with TRBD1. The CDR3 reads CSVEVLPLTGGWTEAFF. The base sequence is TGCAGCGTTGAAGTCCTACCACTAACAGGGGGTTGGACTGAAGCTTTCTTT.